One sample yielded the 20 T cell receptor beta chains listed below, sequenced in a study of T cells after yellow fever vaccination (dated 2019 in TCRdb). Reading the label with the study, this specimen's treatment or condition is: live attenuated yellow fever vaccine strain. The library was prepared using 5' RACE. TCRdb lists the instrument as Illumina HiSeq 2500. Through fastp at Q25 and MiXCR, TCRdb rebuilt clones from the public reads, retaining in-frame beta chains. Rows merge per CDR3 protein into single entries with the most common DNA and genes. This sample has about 160,000 distinct CDR3 sequences in its table, and 6.5% to 8.5% of those were observed once. The ten largest make up about 2.5% of the sample. Sequenced here: CD4+ T cells sorted from PBMCs, sampled about 5 days after the first yellow fever vaccination. The receptors shown here come from a man aged 18 to 29 who received the YFV17D yellow fever vaccine.

The chain recombines TRBV9 with TRBJ2-2; D is ambiguous. Trimming left V 3 bases short and J 7 bases short, with 10 bases between. The CDR3 is 13 residues long. From germline, CDR1 is SGDLS and CDR2 YYNGEE. The CDR3 nucleotides are TGTGCCAGCAGCGCCCACAGTGACGGGGAGCTGTTTTTT. Amino acids: CASSAHSDGELFF.

V gene TRBV9 combines with J gene TRBJ2-2; D remains unclear. CDR1 is SGDLS, CDR2 YYNGEE, per germline. The CDR3 length is 14 residues. V lost 0 bases to trimming and J lost 2 bases, with 5 bases between them. The CDR3 bases are TGTGCCAGCAGCGTAGTCATAAACACCGGGGAGCTGTTTTTT. This codes for CASSVVINTGELFF.

This clonotype was detected a few times. The chain uses TRBV5-1 and TRBJ2-3; a weak D match, TRBD2 (5 bases). Germline V lookup: CDR1 SGHRS, CDR2 YFSETQ. V was cut by 4 bases and J by 3 bases, with 9 bases left in between. The CDR3 consists of 13 residues. In DNA form, the CDR3 reads TGCGCCAGCAGCCCGACGGGGACAGATACGCAGTATTTT. Translated, it gives CASSPTGTDTQYF.

This clonotype turned up a few times. V and J are TRBV4-3 and TRBJ2-1; 7 bases align to TRBD2. CDR1 is LGHNA and CDR2 is YSLEER in the germline V gene. This CDR3 has 17 residues. The V segment lost 0 bases and the J segment 4 bases; nucleotides outside the gene matches: 9. This chain's CDR3 is CASSQDTQRGEYNEQFF. CDR3 bases: TGCGCCAGCAGCCAAGATACCCAACGGGGGGAATACAATGAGCAGTTCTTC.

With respect to this clonotype: It may be a read error: a sequence one base away is much more abundant. The chain has TRBV6-5 and TRBJ2-7; tentatively, D is TRBD1 (5 bases). CDR1 is MNHEY and CDR2 is SVGAGI in the germline V gene. There are 14 residues in the CDR3. The V and J ends lost 2 bases and 4 bases respectively, with 12 bases between them. CDR3 sequence: CASSYRAGHYEQYF. Here the CDR3 DNA reads TGTGCCAGCAGTTACAGGGCAGGGCATTACGAGCAGTACTTC.

This clonotype was recorded many times. The CDR3 DNA reads TGCGCCAGCGGGATAAGAGGGGGCCAACCAGATACGCAGTATTTT. Translation: CASGIRGGQPDTQYF. This chain connects TRBV5-1 to TRBJ2-3; 7 positions match TRBD1. CDR1 is SGHRS and CDR2 is YFSETQ in the germline V gene. J lost 4 bases, V lost 7 bases, and 12 bases had no gene match. This CDR3 region has 15 residues.

This clonotype was counted ten times or more. The J gene is TRBJ2-7, the V gene TRBV7-2; tentatively, D is TRBD2 (6 bases). Trimming removed 5 bases at V and 3 bases at J, with 14 bases between. This CDR3 contains 14 residues. The germline V gene encodes CDR1 SGHTA and CDR2 FQGNSA. CDR3 loop: CASSQGLVYYEQYF. The DNA for the CDR3 is TGTGCCAGCAGCCAGGGACTCGTATACTACGAGCAGTACTTC.

The chain joins TRBV21-1 to TRBJ2-4. TRBV21-1 is recorded as a pseudogene. The CDR3 is 15 amino acids. The CDR3 nucleotides read TGTGCCAGCAGCAATGGTTCCGAGCCCAAAAACATTCAGTACTTC. Its protein is CASSNGSEPKNIQYF.

This clonotype was counted a few times. The V and J genes are TRBV10-3 and TRBJ2-1; 9 nucleotides align to TRBD1. This CDR3 is built from 15 residues. V was pared by 5 bases and J by 2 bases, with 4 bases of the junction left unmatched. Germline V gives CDR1 ENHRY, CDR2 SYGVKD. Written as DNA, the CDR3 is TGTGCCATCAGTCCCGGGACAGGGACCTACAATGAGCAGTTCTTC. It specifies CAISPGTGTYNEQFF.

This clonotype was picked up many times. The chain uses TRBV5-6 and TRBJ1-2; D gene ambiguous. V was shortened by 1 base and J by 9 bases, with 16 bases between the two germline ends. The CDR3 covers 14 residues. Germline CDR1 and CDR2: SGHDT and YYEEEE. In DNA form, the CDR3 reads TGTGCCAGCAGCTTGTATAATCCCGGGATAAGCTACACCTTC. The encoded protein is CASSLYNPGISYTF.

Only a few counts were recorded for this clonotype. This CDR3 is CAIRGSGTKRETQYF. The CDR3 coding sequence is TGTGCCATCAGAGGCTCCGGGACCAAACGGGAGACCCAGTACTTC. The gene calls are TRBV10-3 and TRBJ2-5, with D possibly called TRBD1 or TRBD2 (5 bases each). In germline, CDR1 is ENHRY, CDR2 SYGVKD. V lost 6 bases, J lost 5 bases, and 19 bases lay in between. The CDR3 contains 15 residues.

This clonotype was counted at least ten times. V and J are TRBV12-3 or TRBV12-4 and TRBJ2-3; 12 bases map to TRBD2. The CDR3 has 18 amino acids. V lost 5 bases, J lost 9 bases, and 18 bases stayed unmatched. CDR3: CASSPPLRLAGALGTQYF. CDR3 nucleotides: TGTGCCAGCAGTCCCCCACTTCGACTAGCGGGGGCCCTAGGGACGCAGTATTTT.

This clonotype was detected a few times. One base away lies a much larger clone, so this may be a sequencing read error. J is TRBJ2-5 and V is TRBV5-1, with TRBD2 as a possible D gene (6 bases). CDR1 SGHRS and CDR2 YFSETQ come from the germline V gene. CDR3 length equals 13 residues. Trimming shortened V by 3 bases and J by 1 base, and 7 bases separated the two germline ends. In nucleotides, the CDR3 is TGCGCCAGCAGCTGGGACTTCCAAGAGACCCAGTACTTC. This codes for CASSWDFQETQYF. Full variable domain (outside the CDR3, taken from reference TRBV5-1 and TRBJ2-5): KAGVTQTPRYLIKTRGQQVTLSCSPISGHRSVSWYQQTPGQGLQFLFEYFSETQRNKGNFPGRFSGRQFSNSRSEMNVSTLELGDSALYLCASSWDFQETQYFGPGTRLLVL.

Ten or more counts support this clonotype. This rearrangement joins TRBV12-3 or TRBV12-4 to TRBJ2-3; D remains ambiguous. This CDR3 has 17 residues. Trimming shortened V by 6 bases and J by 0 bases, and 19 bases separated the two germline ends. CDR3 sequence: CASRIIKAAHSTDTQYF. The CDR3 DNA follows: TGTGCCAGCAGGATTATTAAGGCAGCACATAGCACAGATACGCAGTATTTT.

This clonotype was detected only a few times. J is TRBJ1-3 and V is TRBV6-2 or TRBV6-3; D is undetermined. Trimming cost V 4 bases and J 2 bases, with 9 bases left between them. CDR3 length: 14 amino acids. Germline V gene data show CDR1 as MNHEY and CDR2 as SVGEGT. The CDR3 DNA reads TGTGCCAGCAGTTCACAGAATCCTGGAAACACCATATATTTT. It translates to CASSSQNPGNTIYF.

The table lists this clonotype with many counts. The chain combines TRBV5-1 with TRBJ2-4; 7 bases match TRBD1. With 2 bases clipped from V and 0 bases from J, the junction kept 5 bases outside the gene matches. Germline loops: CDR1 SGHRS, CDR2 YFSETQ. The CDR3 sequence is 16 residues long. The CDR3 reads CASSLGGQLAKNIQYF. For the CDR3, the DNA is TGCGCCAGCAGCTTAGGGGGACAGCTAGCCAAAAACATTCAGTACTTC. The full variable domain, rest sourced from reference TRBV5-1 and TRBJ2-4, is KAGVTQTPRYLIKTRGQQVTLSCSPISGHRSVSWYQQTPGQGLQFLFEYFSETQRNKGNFPGRFSGRQFSNSRSEMNVSTLELGDSALYLCASSLGGQLAKNIQYFGAGTRLSVL.

This clonotype was counted ten times or more. The rearrangement uses TRBV5-6 and TRBJ2-3; the match to TRBD1 covers 7 bases. The CDR3 runs to 15 residues. The germline V gene encodes CDR1 SGHDT and CDR2 YYEEEE. The junction had 6 bases not matched to a gene; V was cut back by 3 bases and J by 2 bases. The DNA for the CDR3 is TGTGCCAGCAGCTCTTGGACAGGCGACACAGATACGCAGTATTTT. This sequence encodes CASSSWTGDTDTQYF. Based on the CDR3 plus reference TRBV5-6 and TRBJ2-3, the full variable domain is DAGVTQSPTHLIKTRGQQVTLRCSPKSGHDTVSWYQQALGQGPQFIFQYYEEEERQRGNFPDRFSGHQFPNYSSELNVNALLLGDSALYLCASSSWTGDTDTQYFGPGTRLTVL.

In this sample, this clonotype turned up many times. The rearrangement uses TRBV7-2 and TRBJ1-2; unclear D gene. This CDR3 has 14 amino acids. Germline lookup yields CDR1 SGHTA and CDR2 FQGNSA. Trimming shortened V by 2 bases and J by 2 bases, and 9 bases separated the two germline ends. In DNA, the CDR3 is TGTGCCAGCAGCTTATGGAGGGTCAACTATGGCTACACCTTC. It encodes CASSLWRVNYGYTF.

The chain couples TRBV12-3 or TRBV12-4 to TRBJ1-3; a weak D match, TRBD1 (5 bases). The CDR3 extends over 14 amino acids. V dropped 4 bases and J dropped 0 bases, with 7 bases sitting between them. Here the CDR3 reads CASSYRSSGNTIYF. The CDR3 DNA sequence: TGTGCCAGCAGTTACAGGAGCTCTGGAAACACCATATATTTT.

This clonotype was counted between two and nine times. V and J are TRBV5-6 and TRBJ2-3; D possibly uses TRBD1 or TRBD2 (5 bases each). This CDR3 region has 14 residues. Germline CDR1 reads SGHDT; CDR2 reads YYEEEE. Trimming took off 2 bases at V and 1 base at J, with 8 bases between the two ends. The CDR3 nucleotides are TGTGCCAGCAGCTTACGGGGCCGCACAGATACGCAGTATTTT. The encoded protein is CASSLRGRTDTQYF.